Shown below are 24 T cell receptor beta chains from a single sample sequenced in a study of T-cell memory formation after mild COVID-19. TCRdb itself ran the 5' RACE reads through MiXCR, one entry per CDR3 protein. Altogether some 600,000 distinct CDR3 sequences are present, 17% being singletons, with the ten largest covering about 8.1%. Material for sequencing was PBMCs or a T cell subset sorted from them (not recorded which). These receptors were collected from an adult woman who had mild COVID-19 (a few samples of this study predate the infection). Cell type and time point are not known.

There are a few counts of this clonotype. The chain joins TRBV24-1 to TRBJ2-1; D unclear. The CDR3 has 14 amino acids. Trimming took off 2 bases at V and 3 bases at J, with 7 bases between the two ends. CDR1 and CDR2 from the germline V gene are KGHDR and SFDVKD. The CDR3 DNA reads TGTGCCACCAGTGATTCTGAGTTCTACAATGAGCAGTTCTTC. Translated, it gives CATSDSEFYNEQFF.

This clonotype was detected only a few times. The chain carries TRBV20-1 and TRBJ2-3; D remains ambiguous. The CDR3 spans 9 residues. Trimming took 6 bases from V and 8 from J, leaving 6 bases between them. In germline, CDR1 is DFQATT, CDR2 SNEGSKA (reference sequence). The CDR3 here is CSAPLTQYF. The CDR3 nucleotides read TGCAGTGCCCCCCTTACGCAGTATTTT.

The rearrangement links TRBV7-8 to TRBJ1-6; 7 bases are a match to TRBD1. The CDR3 sequence is 16 residues long. CDR1 SGHVS and CDR2 FQNEAQ come from the germline V gene. The V gene end was trimmed by 0 bases and the J gene end by 7 bases; junction bases not matched to a gene: 6. In nucleotides, the CDR3 is TGTGCCAGCAGCTTAGCGAGGGCAGGGGGGAATTCACCCCTCCACTTT. Translation gives CASSLARAGGNSPLHF.

This sequence joins TRBV7-8 and TRBJ2-7; 10 nucleotides match TRBD1. This CDR3 has 18 residues. Germline trimming cut 5 bases from V and 4 bases from J; bases unmatched to any gene: 17. Per the germline V gene, CDR1 is SGHVS and CDR2 is FQNEAQ. CDR3 DNA: TGTGCCAGCAGCCCGAAGAATTCCGAGACAGGGGGCTTATACGAGCAGTACTTC. The encoded protein is CASSPKNSETGGLYEQYF.

The J gene is TRBJ2-1, the V gene TRBV5-5; 7 bases match TRBD2. Germline assignment: CDR1 SGHKS and CDR2 YYEKEE (reference sequence). The CDR3 consists of 16 residues. The V gene end was trimmed by 2 bases and the J gene end by 4 bases; junction bases not matched to a gene: 9. The CDR3, as DNA: TGTGCCAGCAGCTTCGTGCGGCTAGCGGTATACAATGAGCAGTTCTTC. This sequence encodes CASSFVRLAVYNEQFF.

The sample holds a few counts of this clonotype. The CDR3 DNA reads TGTGCCAGCAGCTCGCTATCAACCCGGGTCCCTCGGGCTATAGGGGAGCTGTTTTTT. It translates to CASSSLSTRVPRAIGELFF. This chain connects TRBV7-3 to TRBJ2-2, with D unclear. Germline lookup yields CDR1 SGHTA and CDR2 FQGTGA. This CDR3 is 19 amino acids long. Deletions cut 4 bases from V and 8 bases from J, with 29 bases between.

This clonotype was counted at least ten times. The chain employs TRBV19 and TRBJ2-3; D is perhaps TRBD2 (5 bases). Germline-derived CDR1 and CDR2 are LNHDA and SQIVND (reference sequence). The length of the CDR3 is 15 residues. Trimming pared 5 bases from V and 1 base from J, leaving 13 bases between. The CDR3 reads CASSLWTGGTDTQYF. In DNA, the CDR3 is TGTGCCAGTAGTTTGTGGACTGGCGGCACAGATACGCAGTATTTT. The full variable domain, in which reference TRBV19 and TRBJ2-3 provide the parts outside the CDR3, is DGGITQSPKYLFRKEGQNVTLSCEQNLNHDAMYWYRQDPGQGLRLIYYSQIVNDFQKGDIAEGYSVSREKKESFPLTVTSAQKNPTAFYLCASSLWTGGTDTQYFGPGTRLTVL.

The chain carries TRBV5-6 and TRBJ1-5; 8 bases are a match to TRBD1. The CDR3 extends over 13 amino acids. The V segment lost 4 bases and the J segment 6 bases; nucleotides outside the gene matches: 3. Germline-derived CDR1 and CDR2 are SGHDT and YYEEEE. The CDR3 loop reads CASSVQGVQPQHF. CDR3 DNA sequence: TGTGCCAGCAGCGTACAGGGGGTTCAGCCCCAGCATTTT.

CDR3 amino acids: CASSFLPLSGRAYNEQFF. The CDR3, as DNA: TGTGCCAGCAGCTTTCTCCCTCTTAGCGGGAGGGCATACAATGAGCAGTTCTTC. V usage is TRBV7-3 and J usage is TRBJ2-1, with 11 bases identical to TRBD2. This CDR3 has 18 amino acids. CDR1 SGHTA and CDR2 FQGTGA come from the germline V gene. J gave up 4 bases and V 3 bases, and 11 bases lay outside the gene matches.

This clonotype showed up just a few times. The V call is TRBV13, the J call TRBJ2-1; TRBD1 matches 8 bases. The CDR3 totals 19 residues. Germline lookup yields CDR1 PRHDT and CDR2 FYEKMQ (reference sequence). V shed 5 bases and J 0 bases; nucleotides not matched to a gene: 15. The CDR3 DNA reads TGTGCCAGCAGCGCGCCTCAGGAAAGACAGGGGAGCTCCTACAATGAGCAGTTCTTC. Its translation: CASSAPQERQGSSYNEQFF.

The chain is built from TRBV29-1 and TRBJ1-1; D is uncertain. This CDR3 has 12 residues. Germline-derived CDR1 and CDR2 are SQVTM and ANQGSEA. Trimming took 5 bases from V and 0 from J, leaving 7 bases between them. The CDR3 DNA sequence: TGCAGCGTTTCCCTCCTGAACACTGAAGCTTTCTTT. Encoded protein: CSVSLLNTEAFF.

This clonotype was found a few times. This chain links TRBV29-1 with TRBJ2-7, with D possibly TRBD1 on 6 matching bases. CDR3 length: 14 residues. V was pared by 0 bases and J by 0 bases, with 9 bases between. Germline CDR1 is SQVTM and CDR2 is ANQGSEA. The CDR3 DNA follows: TGCAGCGTTGAAGATCAGGACAGCTCCTACGAGCAGTACTTC. It is translated as CSVEDQDSSYEQYF.

The genes are TRBV5-5 and TRBJ1-2, with D unclear. From germline, CDR1 is SGHKS and CDR2 YYEKEE (reference sequence). V was pared by 5 bases and J by 8 bases, with 16 bases between. The CDR3 consists of 13 residues. CDR3: CASSLGLGGGYTF. DNA for the CDR3: TGTGCCAGCAGTCTAGGACTCGGTGGAGGCTACACCTTC.

This clonotype was detected only a few times. The chain joins TRBV18 to TRBJ1-2; possibly TRBD1 for D (6 bases). Germline lookup yields CDR1 KGHSH and CDR2 LQKENI. Trimming removed 3 bases from V and 2 bases from J, with 13 bases in between. This CDR3 has 15 amino acids. In DNA form, the CDR3 reads TGTGCCAGCTCACCGCCGGGGGCTACCAACTATGGCTACACCTTC. This gives the protein CASSPPGATNYGYTF.

The V gene is TRBV11-2, the J gene TRBJ2-3, with D tentatively TRBD1 (6 bases). Per the germline V gene, CDR1 is SGHAT and CDR2 is FQNNGV. The V gene lost 2 bases and the J gene lost 4 bases, with 22 bases spanning the gap. The CDR3 spans 18 residues. The CDR3 DNA is TGTGCCAGCAGCTTAAGACCGGGACACTGGTCCAGTGCAGATACGCAGTATTTT. Protein: CASSLRPGHWSSADTQYF.

This chain uses TRBV5-1 with TRBJ2-7; D might be TRBD1 or TRBD2, each matching 6 bases. Germline V gives CDR1 SGHRS, CDR2 YFSETQ. V lost 0 bases, J lost 2 bases, and 15 bases lay in between. The length of the CDR3 is 16 residues. The CDR3 DNA reads TGCGCCAGCAGCTTGGAATCGCGGGGACAACCCTACGAGCAGTACTTC. Translating it yields CASSLESRGQPYEQYF.

This clonotype appeared a few times. The rearrangement links TRBV27 to TRBJ2-2; D is undetermined. The CDR3 length is 15 residues. Trimming shortened V by 3 bases and J by 0 bases, and 8 bases separated the two germline ends. Germline CDR1 and CDR2: MNHEY and SMNVEV (reference sequence). The CDR3 is CASSFARANTGELFF. CDR3 DNA sequence: TGTGCCAGCAGTTTTGCTCGCGCGAACACCGGGGAGCTGTTTTTT.

The chain recombines TRBV2 with TRBJ1-5, with 7 positions matching TRBD1. V lost 6 bases, J lost 0 bases, and 5 bases stayed unmatched. The CDR3 contains 15 residues. Germline CDR1 and CDR2: SNHLY and FYNNEI. CDR3 nucleotides: TGTGCCAGCAGAAGGGACAGACATAGCAATCAGCCCCAGCATTTT. It encodes CASRRDRHSNQPQHF.

The CDR3 protein is CASSPRAESYGYTF. The CDR3 coding sequence is TGTGCCAGCAGCCCCCGGGCAGAGAGCTATGGCTACACCTTC. This chain connects TRBV7-2 to TRBJ1-2; unclear D gene. V lost 5 bases, J lost 4 bases, and 14 bases lay in between. Germline V gene data show CDR1 as SGHTA and CDR2 as FQGNSA. The CDR3 extends over 14 amino acids.

CDR3 in DNA: TGTGCCAGCAGCCTAAGAGGGGGACAGGGGGTCGAGCAGTACTTC. This translates into CASSLRGGQGVEQYF. The V call is TRBV3-1, the J call TRBJ2-7; 11 positions agree with TRBD1. The CDR3 has 15 residues. The ends lost 4 bases at V and 6 bases at J; junction bases unmatched: 8. The germline V gene encodes CDR1 LGHDT and CDR2 YNNKEL (reference sequence).

This chain joins TRBV20-1 and TRBJ2-3; no definite D call. The CDR3 is made up of 10 amino acids. V lost 4 bases to trimming and J lost 9 bases, with 8 bases between them. Germline CDR1 and CDR2: DFQATT and SNEGSKA (reference sequence). The CDR3: CSATENTQYF. The CDR3 DNA follows: TGCAGTGCTACAGAGAACACGCAGTATTTT.

The sample holds a few counts of this clonotype. The genes are TRBV12-3 or TRBV12-4 and TRBJ2-7; 8 bases match TRBD1. The V and J ends lost 4 bases and 2 bases, in that order; junction bases with no gene match: 4. CDR3 length: 14 residues. The CDR3 bases are TGTGCCAGCAGTTCGACAGGGGACCCCTACGAGCAGTACTTC. Protein: CASSSTGDPYEQYF.

This clonotype was seen more than once but under ten times. This chain uses TRBV7-9 with TRBJ1-2, with D possibly being TRBD1 (5 bases). Deletions cut 0 bases from V and 5 bases from J, with 10 bases between. The CDR3 has 14 amino acids. The germline V gene encodes CDR1 SEHNR and CDR2 FQNEAQ (reference sequence). This CDR3 reads CASSLAAGPYGYTF. The DNA of the CDR3 is TGTGCCAGCAGCTTAGCGGCAGGGCCGTATGGCTACACCTTC.

J is TRBJ2-7 and V is TRBV27; 9 bases map to TRBD1. The V gene's germline CDR1 is MNHEY and CDR2 SMNVEV (reference sequence). The CDR3 consists of 16 residues. V lost 2 bases and J lost 6; bases outside the gene matches: 11. CDR3 nucleotide sequence: TGTGCCAGCAGTTTACTCTCGGGACAGGGTCAATTCGAGCAGTACTTC. It specifies CASSLLSGQGQFEQYF.